This TCR beta chain came from a study of shared clonotypes between healthy human individuals. About the research overall: The study drew on a couple of women and a few men aged 18 to 49 as donors. Regarding the study as a whole: In a few donors, 4.5% to 5.5% of naive CD4 clonotypes appeared in common. Having only a few donors restricted how much genetic and exposure-history diversity was captured.

CD8 memory pooled CD45RO+ cells and CCR7-negative CD45RA+ TemRA cells. This clone was observed once. Its specificity is not known. Other DNA sequences within the sample encode an identical CDR3. The repertoire was sequenced with immunoSEQ multiplex PCR; TCRdb's copy has only in-frame clones and lacks some. The repertoire holds 100,000 or so clones, roughly two thirds seen once, with roughly a quarter in the top ten. The sample taken for sequencing was memory CD8+ T cells sorted from blood. Subset here: CD45RO+ cells pooled with CCR7-negative TemRA cells. The sequence was obtained from a woman in her twenties or thirties in good health.

CDR3 nucleotide sequence: TGTGCCAGCAGGGACGGGGCGGGAGAGCAGTACTTC. Protein sequence: CASRDGAGEQYF. The chain couples TRBV6-1 to TRBJ2-7; possible D gene TRBD2, 6 bases. The CDR3 is 12 amino acids. Germline values: CDR1 MNHNS, CDR2 SASEGT. The V and J ends lost 6 bases and 7 bases respectively, with 13 bases between them.